The 21 T cell receptor beta chains in this list originate from one sample, sequenced in a study of shared clonotypes between healthy human individuals. Clones were read by immunoSEQ multiplex PCR, and TCRdb kept only the in-frame ones, dropping some. Among about 2,500,000 clones, about 92% were seen once, and the ten largest hold about 0.13%. The sample consisted of naive CD4+ T cells sorted from blood. The sample's subset: CD45RA+ positively selected. The receptors originated from a man aged 18 to 30 in good health.

This chain uses TRBV7-3 with TRBJ1-2; a possible D gene is TRBD1 (5 bases). CDR3 length equals 16 residues. V was shortened by 2 bases and J by 8 bases, with 21 bases between the two germline ends. Germline V gene lookup returns CDR1 SGHTA and CDR2 FQGTGA. CDR3 sequence (DNA): TGTGCCAGCAGCTTAGAACCCTCAATCGGGGGAAGCGGCTACACCTTC. It specifies CASSLEPSIGGSGYTF.

V is TRBV19 and J is TRBJ1-1, with 7 bases lining up with TRBD1. This CDR3 is built from 14 residues. The ends lost 5 bases at V and 3 bases at J; junction bases unmatched: 6. Germline V gene data show CDR1 as LNHDA and CDR2 as SQIVND (reference sequence). CDR3 nucleotides: TGTGCCAGTAGTGAACAGGGGAGGTACACTGAAGCTTTCTTT. Amino acid sequence: CASSEQGRYTEAFF.

To note about this clone: Other DNA sequences in the same sample also yield this CDR3. The chain carries TRBV27 and TRBJ2-6; D uncertain. V lost 1 base, J lost 4 bases, and 8 bases lay in between. Germline loops: CDR1 MNHEY, CDR2 SMNVEV (reference sequence). The CDR3 extends over 15 amino acids. CDR3 sequence (DNA): TGTGCCAGCAGTTTATGGGGTTCAGGGGCCAACGTCCTGACTTTC. Residues: CASSLWGSGANVLTF. Filled out from reference TRBV27 and TRBJ2-6, the complete variable domain reads EAQVTQNPRYLITVTGKKLTVTCSQNMNHEYMSWYRQDPGLGLRQIYYSMNVEVTDKGDVPEGYKVSRKEKRNFPLILESPSPNQTSLYFCASSLWGSGANVLTFGAGSRLTVL.

This sequence joins TRBV6-6 and TRBJ2-1; TRBD2 agrees at 8 bases. This CDR3 has 15 residues. The J segment lost 6 bases and the V segment lost 6 bases, leaving 10 bases of the junction unmatched. Germline V gives CDR1 MNHNY, CDR2 SVGAGI (reference sequence). The CDR3 is CASSHQRGPVNEQFF. The CDR3 DNA is TGTGCCAGCAGCCATCAGCGGGGGCCTGTCAATGAGCAGTTCTTC.

This clone was seen a single time. The V gene is TRBV5-4, the J gene TRBJ2-7, with 8 positions matching TRBD1. Trimming at V came to 3 bases and at J to 6 bases, leaving 11 bases not matched to a gene. The CDR3 covers 15 residues. The V gene's germline CDR1 is SGHNT and CDR2 YYREEE (reference sequence). The chain's CDR3 is CASSSRGTGVSEQYF. The CDR3 DNA is TGTGCCAGCAGCTCTCGGGGGACAGGTGTATCCGAGCAGTACTTC. Drawing the rest from reference TRBV5-4 and TRBJ2-7, the complete variable domain is ETGVTQSPTHLIKTRGQQVTLRCSSQSGHNTVSWYQQALGQGPQFIFQYYREEENGRGNFPPRFSGLQFPNYSSELNVNALELDDSALYLCASSSRGTGVSEQYFGPGTRLTVT.

The chain carries TRBV19 and TRBJ1-1; 7 bases align to TRBD1. This CDR3 spans 14 amino acids. CDR1 and CDR2 from the germline V gene are LNHDA and SQIVND (reference sequence). V trimming: 7 bases; J trimming: 4 bases; junction bases outside the gene matches: 9. The CDR3 nucleotides are TGTGCCAGTACCAAAACAGGGGAGAGCACTGAAGCTTTCTTT. This sequence encodes CASTKTGESTEAFF.

The chain combines TRBV27 with TRBJ2-5, with D perhaps TRBD2 (6 bases). The CDR3 spans 16 residues. Trimming left V 1 base short and J 4 bases short, with 16 bases between. Germline V gene data show CDR1 as MNHEY and CDR2 as SMNVEV (reference sequence). Here the CDR3 reads CASSLLMGGEGETQYF. The CDR3, as DNA: TGTGCCAGCAGTTTATTAATGGGCGGGGAAGGAGAGACCCAGTACTTC.

The gene calls are TRBV25-1 and TRBJ1-3, with no clear D. This CDR3 comprises 15 residues. Germline V lookup: CDR1 MGHDK, CDR2 SYGVNS. V shed 2 bases and J shed 2 bases, with 10 bases lying between them. Here the CDR3 reads CASSEPTSPGNTIYF. CDR3 DNA sequence: TGTGCCAGCAGTGAACCGACGAGCCCTGGAAACACCATATATTTT.

This clone appeared a single time. The chain is built from TRBV25-1 and TRBJ2-5; tentatively, D is TRBD2 (7 bases). This CDR3 comprises 14 residues. V was cut by 0 bases and J by 4 bases, with 9 bases left in between. The V gene's germline CDR1 is MGHDK and CDR2 SYGVNS. The CDR3 coding sequence is TGTGCCAGCAGTGAATATGGGGGGGCAGAGACCCAGTACTTC. This gives the protein CASSEYGGAETQYF.

This clone was observed once. The rearrangement links TRBV28 to TRBJ2-7, with TRBD2 identical over 7 bases. The ends lost 7 bases at V and 1 base at J; junction bases unmatched: 10. Looked up from germline, CDR1 is MDHEN and CDR2 is SYDVKM. The CDR3 is 15 residues long. CDR3 DNA sequence: TGTGCCAGCACCCCTCACCGGGGGGTTTCCTACGAGCAGTACTTC. It is translated as CASTPHRGVSYEQYF.

V gene TRBV27 combines with J gene TRBJ1-5, with a weak D call TRBD1 (5 bases). Germline V lookup: CDR1 MNHEY, CDR2 SMNVEV (reference sequence). Trimming removed 2 bases at V and 4 bases at J, with 12 bases between. The CDR3 has 15 residues. Here the CDR3 reads CASSLGQVRNQPQHF. CDR3 nucleotide sequence: TGTGCCAGCAGTTTAGGACAAGTTCGGAATCAGCCCCAGCATTTT.

This clone appeared once. The chain combines TRBV19 with TRBJ1-5, with 8 bases matching TRBD1. With 9 bases clipped from V and 3 bases from J, the junction kept 10 bases outside the gene matches. In germline, CDR1 is LNHDA, CDR2 SQIVND (reference sequence). CDR3 length equals 15 residues. CDR3 sequence (DNA): TGTGCCAGCCAACTACAGGGGGTCCCCAATCAGCCCCAGCATTTT. It translates to CASQLQGVPNQPQHF.

V and J are TRBV6-1 and TRBJ2-1, with D perhaps matching TRBD2 (6 bases). The V end lost 3 bases, the J end lost 9 bases, and 15 bases lay between the germline ends. The CDR3 sequence is 14 residues long. Per the germline V gene, CDR1 is MNHNS and CDR2 is SASEGT. The CDR3 DNA reads as TGTGCCAGCAGTGAGGGCGGGGCCTTAGGTGAGCAGTTCTTC. Encoded protein: CASSEGGALGEQFF.

The V gene is TRBV7-2, the J gene TRBJ1-1, with 9 bases lining up with TRBD1. The CDR3 is 15 amino acids. Germline CDR1 is SGHTA and CDR2 is FQGNSA. Losses at the gene ends were 3 bases for V and 6 bases for J; bases not matched to a gene: 8. Here the CDR3 reads CASSFHLDRGSEAFF. CDR3 bases: TGTGCCAGCAGCTTCCATCTCGACAGGGGGTCTGAAGCTTTCTTT.

V usage is TRBV6-1 and J usage is TRBJ1-4; 10 bases match TRBD1. Germline CDR1 reads MNHNS; CDR2 reads SASEGT. V gave up 5 bases and J gave up 5 bases; unmatched junction bases: 2. CDR3 length equals 14 residues. The CDR3 protein is CASSSGQGNEKLFF. In nucleotides, the CDR3 is TGTGCCAGCAGTTCGGGACAGGGGAATGAAAAACTGTTTTTT.

The rearrangement links TRBV28 to TRBJ1-1; D is uncertain. Germline CDR1 and CDR2: MDHEN and SYDVKM. V was shortened by 7 bases and J by 2 bases, with 11 bases between the two germline ends. This CDR3 contains 13 residues. The CDR3 protein is CASIPPKNTEAFF. CDR3 sequence (DNA): TGTGCCAGCATCCCACCCAAAAACACTGAAGCTTTCTTT.

This clone was found once. The chain recombines TRBV30 with TRBJ1-2; 8 bases are shared with TRBD1. The CDR3 extends over 13 amino acids. In germline, CDR1 is GTSNPN, CDR2 SVGIG (reference sequence). V was pared by 6 bases and J by 2 bases, with 5 bases of the junction left unmatched. As DNA, the CDR3 is TGTGCCTGCTTACGACAGGGGAACTATGGCTACACCTTC. It is translated as CACLRQGNYGYTF.

In this sample, this clone turned up once. The chain recombines TRBV27 with TRBJ2-7, with 9 bases identical to TRBD1. The V and J ends lost 5 bases and 0 bases, in that order; junction bases with no gene match: 5. Germline CDR1 MNHEY, CDR2 SMNVEV (reference sequence). CDR3 length: 15 amino acids. The CDR3 protein is CASSPRQGDSYEQYF. The CDR3 DNA sequence: TGTGCCAGCAGTCCGCGACAGGGGGACTCCTACGAGCAGTACTTC.

This chain uses TRBV9 with TRBJ1-2; the D gene is possibly TRBD1 (6 bases). V lost 4 bases, J lost 7 bases, and 17 bases lay in between. The CDR3 is 14 amino acids. Germline CDR1 is SGDLS and CDR2 is YYNGEE. DNA for the CDR3: TGTGCCAGCAGCCCCACCGGGACAACGGGTGGCTACACCTTC. It codes for CASSPTGTTGGYTF.

The rearrangement joins TRBV6-4 to TRBJ2-3; the D call may be TRBD1 or TRBD2 (5 bases each). Germline V CDR1 and CDR2: MRHNA, SNTAGT. V was clipped by 4 bases and J by 3 bases, with 11 bases between them. The CDR3 is 14 amino acids. CDR3 protein: CASSVQWGTDTQYF. CDR3 in DNA: TGTGCCAGCAGTGTTCAGTGGGGGACAGATACGCAGTATTTT.

The chain combines TRBV7-9 with TRBJ2-5; the D is unclear. Germline lookup yields CDR1 SEHNR and CDR2 FQNEAQ (reference sequence). CDR3 length: 15 amino acids. V gave up 5 bases and J gave up 5 bases, with 18 bases separating them. The CDR3 coding sequence is TGTGCCAGCAGCGCATCTGGCGGAGCGTTTGAGACCCAGTACTTC. Translation: CASSASGGAFETQYF.